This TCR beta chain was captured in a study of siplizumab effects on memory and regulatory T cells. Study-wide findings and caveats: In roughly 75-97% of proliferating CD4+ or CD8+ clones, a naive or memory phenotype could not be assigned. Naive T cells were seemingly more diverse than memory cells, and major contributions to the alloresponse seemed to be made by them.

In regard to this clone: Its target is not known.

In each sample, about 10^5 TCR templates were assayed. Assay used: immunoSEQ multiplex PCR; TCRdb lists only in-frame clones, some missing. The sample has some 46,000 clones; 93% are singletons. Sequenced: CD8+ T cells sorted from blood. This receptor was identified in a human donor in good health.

CDR3 bases: TGTGCCACCAGCAGAGGTGAGGGGACGACAGATACGCAGTATTTT. Amino acid sequence: CATSRGEGTTDTQYF. The chain recombines TRBV15 with TRBJ2-3, with D perhaps being TRBD1 or TRBD2 (5 bases each). The CDR3 sequence is 15 residues long. V lost 1 base to trimming and J lost 3 bases, with 11 bases between them. Per germline, CDR1 LNHNV and CDR2 YYDKDF (reference sequence). The full variable domain, its missing parts supplied by reference TRBV15 and TRBJ2-3, is DAMVIQNPRYQVTQFGKPVTLSCSQTLNHNVMYWYQQKSSQAPKLLFHYYDKDFNNEADTPDNFQSRRPNTSFCFLDIRSPGLGDTAMYLCATSRGEGTTDTQYFGPGTRLTVL.